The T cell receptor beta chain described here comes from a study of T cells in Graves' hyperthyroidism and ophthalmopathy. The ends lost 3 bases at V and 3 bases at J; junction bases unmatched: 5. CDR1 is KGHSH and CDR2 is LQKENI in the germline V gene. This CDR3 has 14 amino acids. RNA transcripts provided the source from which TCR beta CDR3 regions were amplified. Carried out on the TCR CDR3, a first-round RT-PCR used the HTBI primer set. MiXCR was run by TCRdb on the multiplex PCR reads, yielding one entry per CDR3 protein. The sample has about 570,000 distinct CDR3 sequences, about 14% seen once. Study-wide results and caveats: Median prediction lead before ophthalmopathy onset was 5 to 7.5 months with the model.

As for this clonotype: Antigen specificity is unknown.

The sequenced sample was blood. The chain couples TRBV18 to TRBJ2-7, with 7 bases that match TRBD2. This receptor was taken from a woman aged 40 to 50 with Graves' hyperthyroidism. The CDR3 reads CASSPVERGYEQYF. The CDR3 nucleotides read TGTGCCAGCTCACCTGTCGAGCGGGGCTACGAGCAGTACTTC.